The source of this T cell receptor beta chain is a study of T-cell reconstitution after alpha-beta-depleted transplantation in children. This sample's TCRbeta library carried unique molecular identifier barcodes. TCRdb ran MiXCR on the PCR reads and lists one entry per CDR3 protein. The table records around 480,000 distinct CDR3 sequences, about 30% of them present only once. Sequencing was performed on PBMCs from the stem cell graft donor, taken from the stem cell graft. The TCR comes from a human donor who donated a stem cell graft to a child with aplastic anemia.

CDR3 loop: CASSPSPAQDEKLFF. DNA of the CDR3: TGTGCCAGCAGTCCCTCGCCGGCGCAAGATGAAAAACTGTTTTTT. The chain is built from TRBV12-3 or TRBV12-4 and TRBJ1-4; no reliable D call. V was clipped by 5 bases and J by 6 bases, with 16 bases between them. The CDR3 is 15 amino acids.